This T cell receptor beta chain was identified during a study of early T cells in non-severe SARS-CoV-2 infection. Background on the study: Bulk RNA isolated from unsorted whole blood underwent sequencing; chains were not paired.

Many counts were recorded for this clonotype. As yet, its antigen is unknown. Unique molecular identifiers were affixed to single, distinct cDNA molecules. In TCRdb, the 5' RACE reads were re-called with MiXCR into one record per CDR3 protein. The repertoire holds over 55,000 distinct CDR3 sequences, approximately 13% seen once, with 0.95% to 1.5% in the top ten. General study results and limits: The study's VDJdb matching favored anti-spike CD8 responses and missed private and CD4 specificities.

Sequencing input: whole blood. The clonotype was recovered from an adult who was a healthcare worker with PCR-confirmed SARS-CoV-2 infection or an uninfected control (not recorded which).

CDR3 sequence reads: CAISEVAEKLFF. CDR3 nucleotide sequence: TGTGCCATCAGTGAAGTAGCTGAAAAACTGTTTTTT. The chain is built from TRBV10-3 and TRBJ1-4, with D hard to call. V dropped 3 bases and J dropped 7 bases, with 6 bases sitting between them. Germline V gene sequence: CDR1 ENHRY, CDR2 SYGVKD. The CDR3 is 12 amino acids.